This TCR beta chain was recovered during a study of shared clonotypes between healthy human individuals (dated by TCRdb to 2019 to 2021). A note on the overall study: The cohort comprised a couple of women and a few men aged 18 to 49 years. For each donor, three plates each were used for CD4 naive and CD4 memory, two plates were used for CD8 naive, and one plate was used for CD8 memory. To estimate repertoire size and how much clonotypes are shared between individuals, the study performed deep sequencing of blood TCR repertoires from 4 to 6 healthy adults. To increase sequencing depth and limit assay-specific biases, TCR repertoire library preparation and sequencing were carried out by different laboratories using diverse techniques. Per donor, leukapheresis produced somewhere between about 0.8 and 9.5 billion PBMCs.

CD8 naive samples were CD45RO-negative cells positively selected for CCR7, giving a CD45RA+CCR7+ population that excluded TemRA cells. The donors were healthy, HIV-negative adults who had no recently reported acute infections or vaccinations. Every donor was a Caucasian adult residing in Nashville, Tennessee, USA. Blood was obtained by leukapheresis, after which PBMCs were separated by Ficoll-Histopaque density gradient centrifugation and cryopreserved in liquid nitrogen vapor phase. Analytical flow cytometry was used to check the purity and quantity of every magnetically sorted T cell population. From each sorted fraction, genomic DNA was isolated and quantified by UV absorbance on a Nanodrop 2000c. Beyond this particular receptor, the publication reports: Rarefaction of sorted-subset datasets indicated incomplete sequencing despite the large sequencing depth. Higher generation probabilities were observed for clonotypes shared by all four sorted-subset donors than for non-shared clonotypes. Sampling was limited to blood, and TCR repertoires in tissue likely differ from TCR repertoires in blood. Pairwise subsampling led to the expectation that sequencing depth would affect the degree of clonotype sharing among donors. Naive subsets generally had larger estimated clonotype richness than memory subsets did. Sharing across a handful of donors was observed for around 4.8% of naive CD4, over 3% of naive CD8, 2% to 2.5% of memory CD4, and around 0.4% of memory CD8 clonotypes. The small number of donors limited the genetic and exposure-history diversity represented.

Using the deep immunoSEQ assay, TCR CDR3 regions were amplified from genomic DNA by multiplex PCR. For each cell subset, the extracted genomic DNA was distributed evenly across all wells of several immunoSEQ 96-well plates, and each plate served as one replicate. For sorted subsets, each replicate PCR was loaded with roughly 0.2 ug genomic DNA, equivalent to approximately 27,000 T cell genomes. Purified libraries were quantified with a Qubit 3.0 fluorometer, sized on a Bioanalyzer 2100, and re-quantified with the KAPA Library Quantification kit. A separate single-read 150-cycle Illumina NextSeq 550 flow cell was used to sequence each immunoSEQ 96-well plate. The authors' pipeline ran thus. Because only junctional sequences without quality scores were contained in the immunoSEQ output, filtering matching that applied to full-length reads could not be performed. To assign V/J genes and CDR3, sequences were annotated against IMGT germline references using PyIR, a Python wrapper for IgBLAST v1.9. Reads were filtered out if the reads had weak V/J assignments (E-value above 1e-6), no CDR3, stop codons, out-of-frame junctions, or ambiguous translated residues. A V3J clonotype was defined by an identical inferred V gene, J gene, and CDR3 amino acid sequence. Percentage overlap between repertoires was computed as shared unique clonotypes divided by the size of the smaller repertoire. Repertoire richness was assessed with RTK rarefaction, the Chao1 estimator, and Recon v2.1 estimates of unobserved clonotypes. For all TCRbeta clonotypes obtained by the gDNA method from a handful of donors, generation probabilities were computed with OLGA. Not all clones reach the TCRdb copy of this immuneACCESS table, which keeps in-frame sequences only. Checked studies attribute under half of the gap to unresolved V genes and leave the rest unexplained. For V, J and clone size, that table is used; D and trimming come from the DNA. Across this sample there are 2 million to 2.5 million clones, with approximately 94% seen only once. The leading ten clones occupy around 1.1% of the sample.

In regard to this clone: Its cognate antigen has yet to be identified. Per-base qualities were not stored, and no clone one base away is much larger.

Trimming takes 1 base off V and 2 bases off J; junction bases not matched to a gene: 4. The CDR3 sequence holds 15 residues, the cysteine and phenylalanine included. Only CDR3 DNA is held: 45 bases, read in frame from base 1. CDR1 and CDR2, looked up from the germline V gene, are MNHNS and SASEGT. Source material: naive CD8+ T cells sorted from blood. The sample's cell subset or site label, in plain terms: CD45RA+CCR7+. The rearranged chain carries TRBV6-1 and TRBJ2-7; the central 8 bases match TRBD1. This sequence was found in a man in his late teens or twenties in good health. CDR3 loop: CASSEGTGRTYEQYF. In nucleotides, the sequence is TGTGCCAGCAGTGAAGGGACAGGGCGGACCTACGAGCAGTACTTC.